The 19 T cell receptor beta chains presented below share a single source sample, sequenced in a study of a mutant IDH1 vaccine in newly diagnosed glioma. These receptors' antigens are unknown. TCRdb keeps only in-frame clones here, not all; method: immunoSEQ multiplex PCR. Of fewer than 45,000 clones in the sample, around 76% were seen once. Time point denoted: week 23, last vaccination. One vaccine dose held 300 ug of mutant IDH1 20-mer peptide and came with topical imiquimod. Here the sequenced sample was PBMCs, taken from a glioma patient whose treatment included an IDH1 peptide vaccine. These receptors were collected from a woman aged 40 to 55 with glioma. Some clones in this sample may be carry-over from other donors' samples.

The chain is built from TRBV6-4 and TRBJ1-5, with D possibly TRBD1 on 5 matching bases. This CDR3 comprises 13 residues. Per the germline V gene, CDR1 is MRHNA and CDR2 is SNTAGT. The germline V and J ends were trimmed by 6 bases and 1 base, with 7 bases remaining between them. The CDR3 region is CASSRDSNQPQHF. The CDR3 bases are TGTGCCAGCAGCCGGGACAGCAATCAGCCCCAGCATTTT.

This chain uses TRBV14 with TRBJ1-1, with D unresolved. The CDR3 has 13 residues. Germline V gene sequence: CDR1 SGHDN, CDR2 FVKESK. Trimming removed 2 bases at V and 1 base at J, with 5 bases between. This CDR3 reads CASSQNGNTEAFF. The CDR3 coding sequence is TGTGCCAGCAGCCAAAATGGGAACACTGAAGCTTTCTTT.

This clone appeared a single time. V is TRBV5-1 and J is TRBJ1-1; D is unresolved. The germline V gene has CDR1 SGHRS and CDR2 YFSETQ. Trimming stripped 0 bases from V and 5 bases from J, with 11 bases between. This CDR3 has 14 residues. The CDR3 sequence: CASSLDVGRTEAFF. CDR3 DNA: TGCGCCAGCAGCTTGGACGTGGGGAGGACTGAAGCTTTCTTT. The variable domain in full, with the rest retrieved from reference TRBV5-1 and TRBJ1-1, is KAGVTQTPRYLIKTRGQQVTLSCSPISGHRSVSWYQQTPGQGLQFLFEYFSETQRNKGNFPGRFSGRQFSNSRSEMNVSTLELGDSALYLCASSLDVGRTEAFFGQGTRLTVV.

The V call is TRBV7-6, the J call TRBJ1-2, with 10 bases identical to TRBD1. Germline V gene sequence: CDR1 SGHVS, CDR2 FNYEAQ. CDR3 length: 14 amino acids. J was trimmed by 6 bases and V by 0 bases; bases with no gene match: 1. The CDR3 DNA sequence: TGTGCCAGCAGCTTAGCTGGGACAGGGGATGGCTACACCTTC. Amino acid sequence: CASSLAGTGDGYTF.

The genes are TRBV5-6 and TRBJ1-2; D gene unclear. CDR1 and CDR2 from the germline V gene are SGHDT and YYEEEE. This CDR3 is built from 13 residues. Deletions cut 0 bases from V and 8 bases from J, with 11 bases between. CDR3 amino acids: CASSLVGSLGYTF. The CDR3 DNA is TGTGCCAGCAGCTTGGTAGGGTCTCTCGGCTACACCTTC.

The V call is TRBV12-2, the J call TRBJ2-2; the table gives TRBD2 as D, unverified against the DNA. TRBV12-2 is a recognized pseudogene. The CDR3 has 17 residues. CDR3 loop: CASRLDWTSGGNGELFF. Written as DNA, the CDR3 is TGTGCAAGTCGCTTAGACTGGACTAGCGGGGGGAACGGGGAGCTGTTTTTT.

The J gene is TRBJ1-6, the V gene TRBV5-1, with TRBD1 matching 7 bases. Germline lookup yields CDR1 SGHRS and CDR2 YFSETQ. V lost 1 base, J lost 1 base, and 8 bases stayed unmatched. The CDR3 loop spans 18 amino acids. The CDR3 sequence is CASSLYRGDVSYNSPLHF. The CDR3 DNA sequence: TGCGCCAGCAGCTTGTACAGGGGTGATGTATCCTATAATTCACCCCTCCACTTT.

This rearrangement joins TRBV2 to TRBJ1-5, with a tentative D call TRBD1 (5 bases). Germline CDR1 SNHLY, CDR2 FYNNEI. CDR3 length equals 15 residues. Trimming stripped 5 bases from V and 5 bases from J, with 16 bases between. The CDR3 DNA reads TGTGCCAGCAGTACTCAGGGAGTACCGGATCAGCCCCAGCATTTT. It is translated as CASSTQGVPDQPQHF. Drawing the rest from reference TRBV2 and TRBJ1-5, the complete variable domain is EPEVTQTPSHQVTQMGQEVILRCVPISNHLYFYWYRQILGQKVEFLVSFYNNEISEKSEIFDDQFSVERPDGSNFTLKIRSTKLEDSAMYFCASSTQGVPDQPQHFGDGTRLSIL.

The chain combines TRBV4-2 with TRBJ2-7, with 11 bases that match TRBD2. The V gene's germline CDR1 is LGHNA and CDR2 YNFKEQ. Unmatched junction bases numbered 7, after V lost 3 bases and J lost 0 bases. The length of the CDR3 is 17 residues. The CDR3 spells CASSQQALAGVSYEQYF. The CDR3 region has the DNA TGTGCCAGCAGCCAGCAAGCACTAGCGGGGGTCTCCTACGAGCAGTACTTC.

The CDR3 DNA follows: TGTGCCAGCAGCTACGGAGCTGGGGGCTACACCTTC. This codes for CASSYGAGGYTF. V gene TRBV7-9 combines with J gene TRBJ1-2, with no clear D. V was trimmed by 4 bases and J by 8 bases, leaving 11 bases between them. Germline-derived CDR1 and CDR2 are SEHNR and FQNEAQ (reference sequence). The CDR3 is 12 residues long.

CDR3 nucleotides: TGTGCCAGCCTCGTATACACTGAAGCTTTCTTT. Translating it yields CASLVYTEAFF. This sequence joins TRBV2 and TRBJ1-1, with no clear D. Germline lookup yields CDR1 SNHLY and CDR2 FYNNEI. Trimming cost V 8 bases and J 3 bases, with 7 bases left between them. The length of the CDR3 is 11 residues.

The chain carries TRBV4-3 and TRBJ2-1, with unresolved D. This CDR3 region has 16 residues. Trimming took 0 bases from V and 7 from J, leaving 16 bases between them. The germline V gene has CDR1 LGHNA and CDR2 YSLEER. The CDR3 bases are TGCGCCAGCAGCCAAGAGTGGGCGGATCCCTTTAATGAGCAGTTCTTC. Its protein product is CASSQEWADPFNEQFF.

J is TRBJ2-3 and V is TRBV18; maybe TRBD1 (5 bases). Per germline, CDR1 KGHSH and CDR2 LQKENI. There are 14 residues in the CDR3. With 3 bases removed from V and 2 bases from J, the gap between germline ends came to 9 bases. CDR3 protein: CASSPSRVTDTQYF. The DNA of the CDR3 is TGTGCCAGCTCACCCAGCAGGGTCACAGATACGCAGTATTTT.

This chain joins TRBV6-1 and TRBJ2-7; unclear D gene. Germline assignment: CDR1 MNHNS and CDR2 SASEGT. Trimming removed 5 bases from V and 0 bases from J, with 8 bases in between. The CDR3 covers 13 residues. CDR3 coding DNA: TGTGCCAGCAGTATCAAAAGCTCCTACGAGCAGTACTTC. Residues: CASSIKSSYEQYF.

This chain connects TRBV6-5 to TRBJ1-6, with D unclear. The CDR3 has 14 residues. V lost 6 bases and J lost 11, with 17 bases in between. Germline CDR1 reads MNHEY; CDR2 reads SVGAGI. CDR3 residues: CASSSVSRAPPLHF. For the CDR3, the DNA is TGTGCCAGCAGCTCCGTATCAAGAGCCCCACCCCTCCACTTT.

DNA of the CDR3: TGTGCCAGCGCAGGGACCCCCCATTGGGGCTACACCTTC. Protein product: CASAGTPHWGYTF. The chain combines TRBV27 with TRBJ1-2; D perhaps matches TRBD1 (5 bases). The germline V and J ends were trimmed by 8 bases and 8 bases, with 18 bases remaining between them. Per the germline V gene, CDR1 is MNHEY and CDR2 is SMNVEV (reference sequence). The CDR3 is 13 amino acids.

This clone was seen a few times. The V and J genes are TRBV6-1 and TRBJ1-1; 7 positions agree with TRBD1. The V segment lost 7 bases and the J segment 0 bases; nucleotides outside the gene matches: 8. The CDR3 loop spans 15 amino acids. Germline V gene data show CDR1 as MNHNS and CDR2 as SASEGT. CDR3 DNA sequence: TGTGCCAGCATTGGGTCAGGGGGAGTGAACACTGAAGCTTTCTTT. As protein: CASIGSGGVNTEAFF.

DNA for the CDR3: TGTGCCAGCAGCCCGGGACAGGGGGGACTCACTGAAGCTTTCTTT. It translates to CASSPGQGGLTEAFF. This chain uses TRBV14 with TRBJ1-1, with 11 bases aligning to TRBD1. V dropped 4 bases and J dropped 4; count of bases not matched to a gene: 5. There are 15 residues in the CDR3. Germline V gene data show CDR1 as SGHDN and CDR2 as FVKESK.

CDR3 residues: CASSPGSPGELFF. Written as DNA, the CDR3 is TGTGCCAGCTCACCCGGGTCCCCCGGGGAGCTGTTTTTT. The chain combines TRBV18 with TRBJ2-2, with unresolved D. This CDR3 comprises 13 residues. V was shortened by 3 bases and J by 6 bases, with 8 bases between the two germline ends. Germline values: CDR1 KGHSH, CDR2 LQKENI.